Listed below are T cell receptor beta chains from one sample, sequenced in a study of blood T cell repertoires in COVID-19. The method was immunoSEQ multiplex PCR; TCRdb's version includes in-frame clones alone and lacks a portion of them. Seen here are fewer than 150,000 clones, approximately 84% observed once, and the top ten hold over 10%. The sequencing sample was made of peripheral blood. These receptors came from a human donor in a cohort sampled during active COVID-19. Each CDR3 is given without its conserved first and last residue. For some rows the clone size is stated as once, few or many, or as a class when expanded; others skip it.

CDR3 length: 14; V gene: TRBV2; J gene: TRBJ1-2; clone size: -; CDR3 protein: ASRSSAADRNYGYT
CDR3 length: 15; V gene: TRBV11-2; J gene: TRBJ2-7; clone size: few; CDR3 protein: ASSLAGASGGAYEQY
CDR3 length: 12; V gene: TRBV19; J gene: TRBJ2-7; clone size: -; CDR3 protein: ASANRGSSYEQY
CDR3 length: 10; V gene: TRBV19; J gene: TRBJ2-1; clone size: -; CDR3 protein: ATEGADNEQF
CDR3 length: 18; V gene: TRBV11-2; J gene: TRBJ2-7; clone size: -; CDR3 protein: ASSLDRTLAGGTSFYEQY
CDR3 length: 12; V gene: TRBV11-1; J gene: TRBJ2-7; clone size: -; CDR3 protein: ASSFEYQRGEQY
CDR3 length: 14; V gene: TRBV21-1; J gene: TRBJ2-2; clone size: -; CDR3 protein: ASSKGGTPNTGELF
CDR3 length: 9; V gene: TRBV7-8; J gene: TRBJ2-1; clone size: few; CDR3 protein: ASTQGGLCF
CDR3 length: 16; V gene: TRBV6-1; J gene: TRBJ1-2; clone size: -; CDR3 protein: ASSESPRTGNLNYGYT
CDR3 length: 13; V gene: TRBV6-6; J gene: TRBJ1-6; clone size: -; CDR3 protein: ASSLGTGENSPLH
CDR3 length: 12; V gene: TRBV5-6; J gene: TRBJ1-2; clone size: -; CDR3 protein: ASSPRYRYYGYT
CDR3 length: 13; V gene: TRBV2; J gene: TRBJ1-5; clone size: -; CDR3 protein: ASSEGFGSNQPQH
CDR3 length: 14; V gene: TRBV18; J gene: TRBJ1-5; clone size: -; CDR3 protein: ASSPTHPTGDQPQH
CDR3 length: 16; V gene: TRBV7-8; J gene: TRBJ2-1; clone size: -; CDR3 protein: ASSTLSGGRRSYNEQF
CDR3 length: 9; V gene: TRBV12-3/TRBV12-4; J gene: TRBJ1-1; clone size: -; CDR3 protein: ASTIGTQAF
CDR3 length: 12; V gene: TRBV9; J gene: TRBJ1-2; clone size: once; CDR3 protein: ASSDPGGMDGYT
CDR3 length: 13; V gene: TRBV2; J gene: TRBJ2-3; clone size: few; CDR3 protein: ASSESIDYTDTQY
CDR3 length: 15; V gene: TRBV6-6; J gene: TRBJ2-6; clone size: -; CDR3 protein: ASSRGQHYSGANVLT
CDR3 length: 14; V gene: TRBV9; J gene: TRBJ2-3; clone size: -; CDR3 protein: ASSAIAGERTDTQY
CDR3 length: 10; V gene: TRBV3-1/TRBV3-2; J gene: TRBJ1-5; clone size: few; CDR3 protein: ASSLGNQPQH
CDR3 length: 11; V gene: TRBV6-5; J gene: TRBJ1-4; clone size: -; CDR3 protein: ATGGVADRKLF
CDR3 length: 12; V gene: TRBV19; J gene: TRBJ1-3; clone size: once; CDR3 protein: ASSISFSGNTIY
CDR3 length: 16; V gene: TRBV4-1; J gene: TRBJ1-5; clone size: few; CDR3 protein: ASSQDSGPQAGNQPQH
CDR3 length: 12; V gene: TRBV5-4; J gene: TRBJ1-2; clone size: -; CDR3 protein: ASSLQQASYGYT
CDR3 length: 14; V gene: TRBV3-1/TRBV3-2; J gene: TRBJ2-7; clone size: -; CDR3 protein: ASSQEGRGPPYEQY
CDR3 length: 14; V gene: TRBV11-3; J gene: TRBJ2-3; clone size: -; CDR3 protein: ASSKGTRGDTDTQY
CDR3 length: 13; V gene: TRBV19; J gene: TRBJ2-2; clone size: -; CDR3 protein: ASSRGDVNTGELF
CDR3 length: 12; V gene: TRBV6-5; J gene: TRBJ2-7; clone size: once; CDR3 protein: ASSYGNEGYEQY